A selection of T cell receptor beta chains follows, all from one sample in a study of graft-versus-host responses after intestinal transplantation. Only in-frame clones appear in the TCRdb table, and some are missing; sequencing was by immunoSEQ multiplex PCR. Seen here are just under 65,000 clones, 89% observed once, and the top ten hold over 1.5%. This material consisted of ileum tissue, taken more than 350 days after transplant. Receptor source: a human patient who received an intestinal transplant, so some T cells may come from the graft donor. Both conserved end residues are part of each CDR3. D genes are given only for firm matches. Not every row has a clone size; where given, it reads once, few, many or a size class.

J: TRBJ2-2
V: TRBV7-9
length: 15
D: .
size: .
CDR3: CASSLGDGWAGELFF
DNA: TGTGCCAGCAGCTTAGGCGACGGATGGGCCGGGGAGCTGTTTTTT

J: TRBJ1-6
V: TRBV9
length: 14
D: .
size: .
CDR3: CASSQSGGRTPLHF
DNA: TGTGCCAGCAGCCAATCGGGGGGGAGGACACCCCTCCACTTT

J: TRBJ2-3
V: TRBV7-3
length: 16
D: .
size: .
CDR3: CASSLRGGQGGDTQYF
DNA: TGTGCCAGCAGCTTAAGGGGAGGACAGGGAGGGGATACGCAGTATTTT

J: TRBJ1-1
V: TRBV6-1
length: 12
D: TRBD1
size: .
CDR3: CASRTGGTEAFF
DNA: TGTGCCAGCAGGACAGGGGGCACTGAAGCTTTCTTT

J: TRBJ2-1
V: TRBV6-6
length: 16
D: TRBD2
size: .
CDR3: CASSYKGAGGYNEQFF
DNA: TGTGCCAGCAGTTACAAAGGAGCGGGAGGGTACAATGAGCAGTTCTTC

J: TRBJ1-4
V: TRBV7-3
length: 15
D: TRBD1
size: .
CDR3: CASSSLQGVWEKLFF
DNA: TGTGCCAGCAGCTCCCTACAGGGGGTATGGGAAAAACTGTTTTTT

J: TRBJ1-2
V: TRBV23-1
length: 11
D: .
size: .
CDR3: CASFRERGYTF
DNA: TGCGCCAGCTTTCGGGAGCGGGGCTACACCTTC

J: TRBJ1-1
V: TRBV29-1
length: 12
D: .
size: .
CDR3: CSVSPLNTEAFF
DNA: TGCAGCGTCTCACCCCTGAACACTGAAGCTTTCTTT

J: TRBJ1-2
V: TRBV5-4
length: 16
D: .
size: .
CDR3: CASSLGGAQANYGYTF
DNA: TGTGCCAGCAGCTTGGGGGGGGCCCAAGCTAACTATGGCTACACCTTC

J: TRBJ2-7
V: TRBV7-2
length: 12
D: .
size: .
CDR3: CASSFLFQVANF
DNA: TGTGCCAGCAGCTTTCTTTTCCAGGTTGCAAACTTC

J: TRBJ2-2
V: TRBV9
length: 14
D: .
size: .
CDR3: CASRGRLNTGELFF
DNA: TGTGCCAGCAGGGGACGCCTGAACACCGGGGAGCTGTTTTTT

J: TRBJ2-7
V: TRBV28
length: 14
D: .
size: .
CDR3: CASSPPLWSYEQYF
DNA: TGTGCCAGCAGTCCGCCGCTCTGGTCCTACGAGCAGTACTTC

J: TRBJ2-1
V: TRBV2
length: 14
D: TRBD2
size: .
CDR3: CARMSGRGVNEQFF
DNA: TGTGCCCGAATGAGCGGGCGGGGGGTCAATGAGCAGTTCTTC

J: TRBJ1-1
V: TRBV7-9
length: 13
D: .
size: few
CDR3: CASSLRSNTEAFF
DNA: TGTGCCAGCAGCTTACGAAGCAACACTGAAGCTTTCTTT

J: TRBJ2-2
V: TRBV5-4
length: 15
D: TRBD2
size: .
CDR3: CASSLRLAGTGELFF
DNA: TGTGCCAGCAGCTTGCGACTAGCGGGCACCGGGGAGCTGTTTTTT

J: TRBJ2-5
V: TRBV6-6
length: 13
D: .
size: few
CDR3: CASMGGGEETQYF
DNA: TGTGCCAGCATGGGGGGTGGGGAAGAGACCCAGTACTTC

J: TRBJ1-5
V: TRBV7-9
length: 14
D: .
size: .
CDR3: CASSRMGGNQPQHF
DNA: TGTGCCAGCAGCCGTATGGGGGGCAATCAGCCCCAGCATTTT

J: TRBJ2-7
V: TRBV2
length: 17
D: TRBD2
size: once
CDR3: CASSDWGTSSTSYEQYF
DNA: TGTGCCAGCAGTGATTGGGGGACTAGCTCTACCTCCTACGAGCAGTACTTC

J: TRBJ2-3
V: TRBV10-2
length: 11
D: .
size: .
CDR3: CASRGGDTQYF
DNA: TGCGCCAGCAGAGGGGGAGATACGCAGTATTTT

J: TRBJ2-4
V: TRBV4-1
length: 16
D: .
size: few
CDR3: CASSPTGPLAKNIQYF
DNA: TGCGCCAGCAGCCCGACGGGACCATTAGCCAAAAACATTCAGTACTTC

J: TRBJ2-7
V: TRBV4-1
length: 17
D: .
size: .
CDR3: CASSQEGVGDRSYEQYF
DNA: TGCGCCAGCAGCCAAGAGGGGGTTGGGGACCGCTCCTACGAGCAGTACTTC

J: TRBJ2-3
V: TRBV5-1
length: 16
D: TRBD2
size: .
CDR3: CASSLASGSSTDTQYF
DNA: TGCGCCAGCAGCTTGGCTAGCGGGTCTAGCACAGATACGCAGTATTTT

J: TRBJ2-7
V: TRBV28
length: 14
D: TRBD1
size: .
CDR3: CASSFGTGAYEQYF
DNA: TGTGCCAGCAGTTTCGGGACAGGGGCCTACGAGCAGTACTTC

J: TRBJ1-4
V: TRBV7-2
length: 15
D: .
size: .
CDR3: CASSLVWGTNEKLFF
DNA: TGTGCCAGCAGCTTAGTTTGGGGTACTAATGAAAAACTGTTTTTT

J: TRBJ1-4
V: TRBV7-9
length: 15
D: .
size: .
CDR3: CASSRKNRVDEKLFF
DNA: TGTGCCAGCAGCCGGAAGAACAGGGTGGATGAAAAACTGTTTTTT

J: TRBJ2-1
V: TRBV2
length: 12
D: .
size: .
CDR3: CASTPDVNEQFF
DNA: TGTGCCAGCACCCCGGACGTAAATGAGCAGTTCTTC

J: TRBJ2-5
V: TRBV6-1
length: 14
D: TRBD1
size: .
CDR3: CASWDRGRSETQYF
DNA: TGTGCCAGCTGGGACAGGGGGCGTAGTGAGACCCAGTACTTC

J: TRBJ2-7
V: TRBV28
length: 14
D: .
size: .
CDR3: CASSLAGQTSEQYF
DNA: TGTGCCAGCAGTTTGGCGGGCCAGACGAGCGAGCAGTACTTC

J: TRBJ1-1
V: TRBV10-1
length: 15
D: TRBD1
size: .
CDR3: CASFPGGQGRTEAFF
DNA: TGCGCCAGCTTTCCCGGGGGACAGGGAAGAACTGAAGCTTTCTTT

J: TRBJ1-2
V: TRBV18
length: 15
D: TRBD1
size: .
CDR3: CASSPGRQGVSGYTF
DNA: TGTGCCAGCTCACCAGGCCGACAGGGCGTGTCTGGCTACACCTTC

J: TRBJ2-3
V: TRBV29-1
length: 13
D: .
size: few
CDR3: CSADSTSTDTQYF
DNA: TGCAGCGCGGACAGCACTAGCACAGATACGCAGTATTTT

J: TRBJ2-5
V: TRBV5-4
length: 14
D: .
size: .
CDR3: CASSLAVGQETQYF
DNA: TGTGCCAGCAGCTTGGCCGTCGGGCAAGAGACCCAGTACTTC

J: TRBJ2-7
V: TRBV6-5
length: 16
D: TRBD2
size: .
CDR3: CASSSPASGRTREQYF
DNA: TGTGCCAGCAGTTCCCCGGCTAGCGGGAGGACACGGGAGCAGTACTTC

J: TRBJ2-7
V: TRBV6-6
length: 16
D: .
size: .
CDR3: CASSRTSQGTPYEQYF
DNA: TGTGCCAGCAGTCGAACGTCTCAGGGGACGCCCTACGAGCAGTACTTC

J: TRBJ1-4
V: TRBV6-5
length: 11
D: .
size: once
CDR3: CASSYREKLFF
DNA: TGTGCCAGCAGTTACAGGGAAAAACTGTTTTTT

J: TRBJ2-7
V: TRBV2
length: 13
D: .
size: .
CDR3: CASLNTGSYEQYF
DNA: TGTGCCAGCCTCAATACGGGAAGCTACGAGCAGTACTTC

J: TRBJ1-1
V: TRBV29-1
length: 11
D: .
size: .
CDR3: CSVDRNTEAFF
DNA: TGCAGCGTAGACCGGAACACTGAAGCTTTCTTT

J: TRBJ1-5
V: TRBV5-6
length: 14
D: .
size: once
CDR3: CASSLEGGAQPQHF
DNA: TGTGCCAGCAGCTTGGAAGGAGGGGCCCAGCCCCAGCATTTT

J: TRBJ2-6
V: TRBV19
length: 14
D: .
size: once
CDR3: CASSIEGRANVLTF
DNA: TGTGCCAGTAGTATAGAGGGTAGGGCCAACGTCCTGACTTTC

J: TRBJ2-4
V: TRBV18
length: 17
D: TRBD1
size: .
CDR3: CASSPLQPGQGKNIQYF
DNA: TGTGCCAGCTCACCACTACAACCGGGACAGGGTAAAAACATTCAGTACTTC

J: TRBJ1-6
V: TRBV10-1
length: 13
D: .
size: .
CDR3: CASSERDNSPLHF
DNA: TGCGCCAGCAGTGAAAGGGATAATTCACCCCTCCACTTT

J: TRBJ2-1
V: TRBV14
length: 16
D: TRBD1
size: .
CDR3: CASSPLGTGNYNEQFF
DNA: TGTGCCAGCAGCCCACTGGGGACAGGCAATTACAATGAGCAGTTCTTC

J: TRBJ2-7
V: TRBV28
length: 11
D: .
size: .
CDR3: CASSVSYEQYF
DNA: TGTGCCAGCAGTGTCTCCTACGAGCAGTACTTC

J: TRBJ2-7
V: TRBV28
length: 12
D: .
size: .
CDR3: CASSLMGDEQYF
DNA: TGTGCCAGCAGTTTAATGGGGGACGAGCAGTACTTC

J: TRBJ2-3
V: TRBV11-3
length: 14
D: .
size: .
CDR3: CASSPGLPTDTQYF
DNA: TGTGCCAGCAGCCCCGGACTACCGACAGATACGCAGTATTTT

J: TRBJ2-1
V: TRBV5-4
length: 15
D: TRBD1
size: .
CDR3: CASSLVGTGFNEQFF
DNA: TGTGCCAGCAGCTTAGTCGGGACAGGCTTCAATGAGCAGTTCTTC

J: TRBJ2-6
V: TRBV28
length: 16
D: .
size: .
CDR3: CASSLALTSGANVLTF
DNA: TGTGCCAGCAGTTTGGCCCTCACCTCTGGGGCCAACGTCCTGACTTTC

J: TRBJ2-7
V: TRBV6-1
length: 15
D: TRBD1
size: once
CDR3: CASSSNPGQGHEQYF
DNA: TGTGCCAGCAGTTCAAATCCGGGACAGGGTCACGAGCAGTACTTC

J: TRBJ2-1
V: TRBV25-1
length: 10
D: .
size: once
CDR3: CASEGYEQFF
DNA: TGTGCCAGCGAGGGATACGAGCAGTTCTTC

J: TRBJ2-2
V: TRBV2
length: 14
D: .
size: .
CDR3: CASSEWGATGELFF
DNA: TGTGCCAGCAGTGAGTGGGGGGCCACCGGGGAGCTGTTTTTT

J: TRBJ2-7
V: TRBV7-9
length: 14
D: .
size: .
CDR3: CASSLTRGSREQYF
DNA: TGTGCCAGCAGCTTAACCAGAGGGTCGCGGGAGCAGTACTTC

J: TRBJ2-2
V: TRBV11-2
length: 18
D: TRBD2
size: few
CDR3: CASRFTSGGRANTGELFF
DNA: TGTGCCAGCAGGTTTACTAGCGGGGGGCGCGCGAACACCGGGGAGCTGTTTTTT